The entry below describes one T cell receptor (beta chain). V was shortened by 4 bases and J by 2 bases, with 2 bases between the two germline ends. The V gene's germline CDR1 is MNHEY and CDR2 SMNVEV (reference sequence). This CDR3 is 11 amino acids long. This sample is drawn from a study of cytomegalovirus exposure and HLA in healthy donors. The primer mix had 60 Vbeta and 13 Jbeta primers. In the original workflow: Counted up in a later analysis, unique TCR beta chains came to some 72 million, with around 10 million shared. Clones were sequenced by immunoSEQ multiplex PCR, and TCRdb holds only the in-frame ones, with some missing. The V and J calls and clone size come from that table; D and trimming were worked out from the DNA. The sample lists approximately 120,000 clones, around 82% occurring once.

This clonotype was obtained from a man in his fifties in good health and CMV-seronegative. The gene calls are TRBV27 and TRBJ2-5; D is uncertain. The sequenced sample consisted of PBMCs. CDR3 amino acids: CASSSQETQYF. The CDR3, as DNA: TGTGCCAGCAGTTCTCAAGAGACCCAGTACTTC.